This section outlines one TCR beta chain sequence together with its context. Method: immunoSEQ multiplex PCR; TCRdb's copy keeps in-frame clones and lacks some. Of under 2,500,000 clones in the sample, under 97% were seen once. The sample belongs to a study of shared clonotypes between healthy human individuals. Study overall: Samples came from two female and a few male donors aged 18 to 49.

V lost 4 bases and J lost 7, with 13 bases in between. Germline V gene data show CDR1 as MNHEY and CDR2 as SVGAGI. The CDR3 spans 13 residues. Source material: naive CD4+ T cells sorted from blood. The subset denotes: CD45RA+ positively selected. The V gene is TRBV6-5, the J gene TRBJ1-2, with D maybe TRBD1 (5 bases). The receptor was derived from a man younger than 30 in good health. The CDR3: CASSSQGNTGYTF. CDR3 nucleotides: TGTGCCAGCAGTTCTCAGGGTAATACTGGCTACACCTTC.